This T cell receptor beta chain was sequenced for a study of cytomegalovirus exposure and HLA in healthy donors. Study conclusions and caveats: In a later analysis, HLA-C alleles had the fewest associated TCRs, DRB1 alleles the most.

When sampled, the donors appeared nominally healthy, though they likely had unrecorded immune exposures. The V end was cut by 7 bases, the J end by 2 bases, with 12 bases between. From germline, CDR1 is MDHEN and CDR2 SYDVKM. There are 14 residues in the CDR3. It was with 60 Vbeta and 13 Jbeta primers that the PCR ran. Sequenced by immunoSEQ multiplex PCR; TCRdb stores in-frame clones only, minus some. The data show about 170,000 clones, 80% to 90% seen once. This clone was found once. Its specificity is not known. This sequence was found in a young woman in good health and CMV-seronegative. This chain uses TRBV28 with TRBJ2-4, with a weak D call TRBD2 (5 bases). The sequencing sample was made of PBMCs. CDR3 sequence (DNA): TGTGCCAGCACGCCGCCGGGGTCCAAAAACATTCAGTACTTC. Protein sequence: CASTPPGSKNIQYF.